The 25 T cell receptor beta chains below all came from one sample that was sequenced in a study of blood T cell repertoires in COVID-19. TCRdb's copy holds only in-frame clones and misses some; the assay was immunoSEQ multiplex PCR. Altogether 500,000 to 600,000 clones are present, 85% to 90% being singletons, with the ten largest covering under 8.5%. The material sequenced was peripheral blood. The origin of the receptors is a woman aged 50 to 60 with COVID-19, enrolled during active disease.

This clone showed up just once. CDR3 loop: CASRREKSYEQYF. DNA for the CDR3: TGTGCCAGCAGGAGGGAGAAGTCCTACGAGCAGTACTTC. This chain connects TRBV6-5 to TRBJ2-7; D might be TRBD2 (5 bases). Between the trimmed V and J ends, which lost 6 bases and 1 base, there was a span of 10 bases. The length of the CDR3 is 13 residues. The germline gives CDR1 MNHEY, CDR2 SVGAGI.

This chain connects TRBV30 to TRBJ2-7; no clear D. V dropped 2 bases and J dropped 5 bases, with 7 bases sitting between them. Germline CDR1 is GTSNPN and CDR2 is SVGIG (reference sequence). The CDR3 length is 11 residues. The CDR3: CAWSRQDEQYF. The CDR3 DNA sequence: TGTGCCTGGAGTAGGCAGGACGAGCAGTACTTC.

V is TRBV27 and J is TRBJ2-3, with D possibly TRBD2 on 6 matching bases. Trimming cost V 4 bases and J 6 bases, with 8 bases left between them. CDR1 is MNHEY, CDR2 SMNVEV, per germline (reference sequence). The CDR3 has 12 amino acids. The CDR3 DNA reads TGTGCCAGCAGTTCACTAGCTGATACGCAGTATTTT. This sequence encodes CASSSLADTQYF.

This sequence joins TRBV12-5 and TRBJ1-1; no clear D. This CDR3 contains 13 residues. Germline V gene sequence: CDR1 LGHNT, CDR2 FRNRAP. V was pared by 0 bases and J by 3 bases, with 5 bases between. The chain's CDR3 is CASGLVRDTEAFF. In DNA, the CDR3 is TGTGCTAGTGGTTTGGTACGGGACACTGAAGCTTTCTTT. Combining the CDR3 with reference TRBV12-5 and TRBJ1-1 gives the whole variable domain DARVTQTPRHKVTEMGQEVTMRCQPILGHNTVFWYRQTMMQGLELLAYFRNRAPLDDSGMPKDRFSAEMPDATLATLKIQPSEPRDSAVYFCASGLVRDTEAFFGQGTRLTVV.

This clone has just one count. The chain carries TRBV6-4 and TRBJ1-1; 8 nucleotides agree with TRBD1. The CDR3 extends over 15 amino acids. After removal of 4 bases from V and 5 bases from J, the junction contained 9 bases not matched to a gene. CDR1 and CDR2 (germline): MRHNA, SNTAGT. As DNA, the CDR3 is TGTGCCAGCAGTGCCCAGGGGGCGAGGGGGACTGAAGCTTTCTTT. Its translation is CASSAQGARGTEAFF.

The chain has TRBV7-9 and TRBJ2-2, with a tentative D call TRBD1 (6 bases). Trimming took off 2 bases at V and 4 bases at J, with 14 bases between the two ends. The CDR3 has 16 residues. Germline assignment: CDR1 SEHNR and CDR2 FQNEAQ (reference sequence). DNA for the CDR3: TGTGCCAGCAGCTTAACAACAGGGAGCTCCACCGGGGAGCTGTTTTTT. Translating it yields CASSLTTGSSTGELFF.

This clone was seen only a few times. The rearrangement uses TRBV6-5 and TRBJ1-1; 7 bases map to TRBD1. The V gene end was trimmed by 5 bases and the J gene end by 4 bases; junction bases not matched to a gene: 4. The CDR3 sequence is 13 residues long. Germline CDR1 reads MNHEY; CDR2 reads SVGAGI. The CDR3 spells CASSPQGFTEAFF. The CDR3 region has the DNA TGTGCCAGCAGTCCACAGGGGTTCACTGAAGCTTTCTTT.

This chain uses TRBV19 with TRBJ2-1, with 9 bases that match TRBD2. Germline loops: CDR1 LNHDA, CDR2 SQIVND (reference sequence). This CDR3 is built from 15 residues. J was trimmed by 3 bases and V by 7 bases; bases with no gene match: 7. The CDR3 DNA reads TGTGCCAGTATCTCAAGCGGGGGGAGCTACAATGAGCAGTTCTTC. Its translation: CASISSGGSYNEQFF.

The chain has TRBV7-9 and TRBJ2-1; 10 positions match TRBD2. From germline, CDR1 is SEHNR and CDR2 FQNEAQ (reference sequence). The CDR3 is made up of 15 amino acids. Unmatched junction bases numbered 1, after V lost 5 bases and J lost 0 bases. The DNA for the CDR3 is TGTGCCAGCAGCGAGCGGGGGGGCTCCTACAATGAGCAGTTCTTC. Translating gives CASSERGGSYNEQFF.

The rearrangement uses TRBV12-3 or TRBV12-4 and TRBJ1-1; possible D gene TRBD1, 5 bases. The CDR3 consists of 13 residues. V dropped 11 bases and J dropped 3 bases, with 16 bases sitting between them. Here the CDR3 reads CACARGGDTEAFF. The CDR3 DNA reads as TGTGCCTGTGCCCGGGGGGGGGACACTGAAGCTTTCTTT.

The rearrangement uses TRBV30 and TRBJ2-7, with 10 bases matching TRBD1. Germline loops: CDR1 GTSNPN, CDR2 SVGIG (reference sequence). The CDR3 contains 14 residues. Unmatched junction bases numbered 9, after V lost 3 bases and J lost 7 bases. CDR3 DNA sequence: TGTGCCTGGAGCCCTAGACAGGGGGCGGAGGAGCAGTACTTC. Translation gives CAWSPRQGAEEQYF.

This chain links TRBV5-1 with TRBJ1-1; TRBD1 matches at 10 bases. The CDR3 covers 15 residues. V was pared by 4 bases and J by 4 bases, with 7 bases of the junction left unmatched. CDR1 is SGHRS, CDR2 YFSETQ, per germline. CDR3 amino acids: CASSGGRTGGTEAFF. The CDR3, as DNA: TGCGCCAGCAGCGGGGGCCGGACAGGGGGCACTGAAGCTTTCTTT.

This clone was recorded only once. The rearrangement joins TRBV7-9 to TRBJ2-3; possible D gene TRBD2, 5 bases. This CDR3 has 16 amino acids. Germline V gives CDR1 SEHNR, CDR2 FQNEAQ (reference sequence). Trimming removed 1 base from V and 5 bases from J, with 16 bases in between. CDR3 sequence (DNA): TGTGCCAGCAGCTTAGAGAGGGATCATCGCGGAGATACGCAGTATTTT. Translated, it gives CASSLERDHRGDTQYF.

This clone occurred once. The CDR3 DNA is TGTGCCAGCAGCGTCCTTTCAACTAATGAAAAACTGTTTTTT. It is translated as CASSVLSTNEKLFF. This chain connects TRBV9 to TRBJ1-4; D gene unclear. Germline V gene lookup returns CDR1 SGDLS and CDR2 YYNGEE. Trimming shortened V by 2 bases and J by 0 bases, and 5 bases separated the two germline ends. The CDR3 has 14 residues.

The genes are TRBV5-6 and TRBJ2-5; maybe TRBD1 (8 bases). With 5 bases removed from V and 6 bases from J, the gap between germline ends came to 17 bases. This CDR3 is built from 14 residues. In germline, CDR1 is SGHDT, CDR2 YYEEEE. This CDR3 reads CASRPTQGGKTQYF. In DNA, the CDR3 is TGTGCCAGCAGACCTACACAGGGGGGGAAGACCCAGTACTTC.

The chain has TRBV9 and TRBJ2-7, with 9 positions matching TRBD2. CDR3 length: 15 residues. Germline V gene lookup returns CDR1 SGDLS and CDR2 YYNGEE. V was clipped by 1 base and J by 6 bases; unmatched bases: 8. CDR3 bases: TGTGCCAGCAGCGTAAGTTCTAGCGGGGTAGGCGAGCAGTACTTC. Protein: CASSVSSSGVGEQYF.

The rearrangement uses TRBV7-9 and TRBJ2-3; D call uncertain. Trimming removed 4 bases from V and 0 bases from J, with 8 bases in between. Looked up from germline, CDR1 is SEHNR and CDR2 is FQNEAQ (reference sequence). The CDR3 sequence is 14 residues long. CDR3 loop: CASSSTSSTDTQYF. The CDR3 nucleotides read TGTGCCAGCAGCTCAACATCTAGCACAGATACGCAGTATTTT.

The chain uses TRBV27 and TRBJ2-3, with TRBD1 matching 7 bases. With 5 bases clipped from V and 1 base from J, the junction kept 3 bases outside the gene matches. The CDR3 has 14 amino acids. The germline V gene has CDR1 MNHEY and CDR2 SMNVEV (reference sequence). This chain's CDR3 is CASSPQGGTDTQYF. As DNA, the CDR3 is TGTGCCAGCAGTCCGCAGGGGGGCACAGATACGCAGTATTTT.

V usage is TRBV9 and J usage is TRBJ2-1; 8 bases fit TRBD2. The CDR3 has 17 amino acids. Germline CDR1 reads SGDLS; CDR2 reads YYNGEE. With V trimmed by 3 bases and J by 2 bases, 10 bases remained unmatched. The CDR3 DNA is TGTGCCAGCAGCGATTCCCCCACTAGCGGTACCTACAATGAGCAGTTCTTC. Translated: CASSDSPTSGTYNEQFF.

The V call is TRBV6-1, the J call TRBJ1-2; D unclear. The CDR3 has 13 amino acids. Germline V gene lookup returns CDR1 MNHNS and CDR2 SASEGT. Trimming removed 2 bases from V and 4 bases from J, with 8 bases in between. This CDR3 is CASSEHSGYGYTF. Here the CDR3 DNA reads TGTGCCAGCAGTGAACATTCGGGCTATGGCTACACCTTC.

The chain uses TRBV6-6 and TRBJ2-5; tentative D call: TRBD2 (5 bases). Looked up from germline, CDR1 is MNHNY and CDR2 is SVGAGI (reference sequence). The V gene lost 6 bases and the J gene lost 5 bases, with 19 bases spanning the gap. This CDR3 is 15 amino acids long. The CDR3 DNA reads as TGTGCCAGCAGATCCGAGGGTTCGGGCGTTGAGACCCAGTACTTC. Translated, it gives CASRSEGSGVETQYF.

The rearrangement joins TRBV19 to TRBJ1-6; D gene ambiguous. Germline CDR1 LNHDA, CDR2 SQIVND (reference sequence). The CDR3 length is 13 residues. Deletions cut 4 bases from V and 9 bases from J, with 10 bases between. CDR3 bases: TGTGCCAGTAGTAGGGCAGACCTTTCACCCCTCCACTTT. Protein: CASSRADLSPLHF.

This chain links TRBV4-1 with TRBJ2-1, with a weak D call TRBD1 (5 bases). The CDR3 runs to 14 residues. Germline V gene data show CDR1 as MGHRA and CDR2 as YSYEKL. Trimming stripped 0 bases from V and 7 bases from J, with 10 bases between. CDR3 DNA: TGCGCCAGCAGCCAAGAGAGACAGAGGAATGAGCAGTTCTTC. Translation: CASSQERQRNEQFF.

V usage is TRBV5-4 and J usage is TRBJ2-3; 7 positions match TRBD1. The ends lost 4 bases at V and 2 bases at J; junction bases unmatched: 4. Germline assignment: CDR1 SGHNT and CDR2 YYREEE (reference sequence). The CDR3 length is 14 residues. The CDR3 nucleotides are TGTGCCAGCAGCGAAGGGGGCCTCACAGATACGCAGTATTTT. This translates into CASSEGGLTDTQYF.

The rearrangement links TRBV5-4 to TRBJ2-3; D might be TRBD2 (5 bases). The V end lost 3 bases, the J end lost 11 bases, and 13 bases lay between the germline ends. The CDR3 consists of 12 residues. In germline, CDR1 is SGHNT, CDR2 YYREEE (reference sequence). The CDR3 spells CASSYRDLEQYF. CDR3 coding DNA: TGTGCCAGCAGCTACCGGGATCTCGAGCAGTATTTT.